Reported below is one T cell receptor beta chain. Its antigen is not identified. TCRdb keeps only in-frame clones here, not all; method: immunoSEQ multiplex PCR. This sample has about 500,000 clones, with more than 70% found just once. The sample comes from a study of shared clonotypes between healthy human individuals. The CDR3 length is 13 residues. Germline V gives CDR1 ENHRY, CDR2 SYGVKD. The V gene end was trimmed by 8 bases and the J gene end by 7 bases; junction bases not matched to a gene: 6. Study-wide points: An anticipated effect of sequencing depth on clonotype sharing among donors was recognized.

The chain couples TRBV10-3 to TRBJ1-4; TRBD1 agrees at 8 bases. Sequencing was carried out using PBMCs. This clonotype originated in a woman between 40 and 55 years old in good health. Some clones in this sample may be carry-over from other donors' samples. The CDR3: CAIRTGFGEKLFF. CDR3 in DNA: TGTGCCATCCGGACAGGGTTTGGTGAAAAACTGTTTTTT.